Included here is one TCR beta chain sequence, with context. Antigen specificity is unknown. This sample was included in a study of PD-1 blockade in classical Hodgkin lymphoma. Assay: immunoSEQ multiplex PCR; the TCRdb copy retains only in-frame clones and omits some. The top ten hold about 0.38% of the sample, which has 25,000 to 30,000 clones, around 92% seen once. The CDR3 is 14 amino acids. The ends were cut back, 7 bases at V and 4 bases at J, with 14 bases in the middle. Germline V lookup: CDR1 MDHEN, CDR2 SYDVKM. Noted time point: newly diagnosed, previously untreated cHL patient sample. Purification of CD4+ T cells from thawed PBMCs was achieved by magnetic negative selection. The study compared against PBMCs from newly diagnosed, untreated classical Hodgkin lymphoma. The study, taken as a whole, reports: No one has yet defined what causes the repertoire differences, which may be disease activity or prior therapy. Newly diagnosed patients were reported to start with lower TCR diversity than healthy donors.

The sample taken for sequencing was CD4+ T cells from blood. The clonotype comes from a human donor with classical Hodgkin lymphoma. The chain is built from TRBV28 and TRBJ1-5; possibly TRBD1 for D (5 bases). The CDR3 nucleotides are TGTGCCAGCAACCCTTGGGGGAGGAATCAGCCCCAGCATTTT. Translating it yields CASNPWGRNQPQHF.